Listed below are T cell receptor beta chains from one sample, sequenced in a study of cytomegalovirus exposure and HLA in healthy donors. Only in-frame clones appear in the TCRdb table, and some are missing; sequencing was by immunoSEQ multiplex PCR. The sample has tens of thousands of clones, and its top ten clones hold less than 5.5%. Sequenced input: PBMCs. The receptor source for this set is a woman in her forties in good health and CMV-seropositive. Both conserved end residues are part of each CDR3. D genes are given only for firm matches.

>TRBV4-2|TRBJ1-2|TRBD1
CASSSRGAWGYTF
TGTGCCAGCAGCTCCAGGGGGGCATGGGGCTACACCTTC
>TRBV6-1|TRBJ1-3|.
CASKRETTGNTIYF
TGTGCCAGCAAAAGGGAGACAACCGGAAACACCATATATTTT
>TRBV19|TRBJ1-2|.
CASSIDHFLPRNYGYTF
TGTGCCAGTAGTATAGATCACTTTCTACCGCGGAACTATGGCTACACCTTC
>TRBV27|TRBJ2-5|TRBD2
CASSAMRAGVETQYF
TGTGCCAGCAGCGCCATGAGAGCGGGGGTGGAGACCCAGTACTTC
>TRBV29-1|TRBJ2-3|TRBD2
CSVEGRLAGERYF
TGCAGCGTTGAGGGCCGACTAGCGGGGGAACGGTATTTT
>TRBV6-6|TRBJ1-1|TRBD1
CASSPGTANTEAFF
TGTGCCAGCAGTCCCGGGACAGCGAACACTGAAGCTTTCTTT
>TRBV19|TRBJ2-7|TRBD2
CASGLAGTYEQYF
TGTGCCAGCGGACTAGCGGGAACCTACGAGCAGTACTTC
>TRBV19|TRBJ1-2|.
CASSPGMGQGYTF
TGTGCCAGTAGCCCAGGAATGGGGCAGGGCTACACCTTC
>TRBV6-5|TRBJ1-5|TRBD1
CASSFGQDVQPQHF
TGTGCCAGCAGTTTCGGACAGGACGTTCAGCCCCAGCATTTT
>TRBV9|TRBJ2-5|.
CASSVGPAGETRYF
TGTGCCAGCAGCGTAGGTCCAGCCGGGGAGACCCGGTACTTC
>TRBV27|TRBJ1-5|TRBD1
CASSPQGERQPQHF
TGTGCCAGTAGTCCTCAGGGGGAGAGGCAGCCCCAGCATTTT
>TRBV10-3|TRBJ2-5|TRBD1
CASYSGTGQETQYF
TGTGCCAGCTACTCCGGGACAGGTCAAGAGACCCAGTACTTC
>TRBV14|TRBJ2-4|.
CASSQDIGSRLAKNIQYF
TGTGCCAGCAGCCAAGATATAGGGAGCCGATTAGCCAAAAACATTCAGTACTTC
>TRBV7-9|TRBJ2-7|.
CASSLALVISLNYEQYF
TGTGCCAGCAGCTTAGCGCTGGTGATATCACTGAACTACGAGCAGTACTTC
>TRBV4-1|TRBJ2-3|TRBD2
CASSQEGTWTSGVSTDTQYF
TGCGCCAGCAGCCAAGAGGGGACGTGGACTAGCGGGGTATCCACAGATACGCAGTATTTT
>TRBV7-8|TRBJ2-1|.
CASSPSEGPYNEQFF
TGTGCCAGCAGCCCGTCGGAGGGCCCCTACAATGAGCAGTTCTTC
>TRBV2|TRBJ1-5|TRBD1
CASSWGQNNQPQHF
TGTGCCAGCAGCTGGGGACAGAATAATCAGCCCCAGCATTTT
>TRBV6-4|TRBJ2-3|.
CAARRTSTDTQYF
TGTGCTGCCCGGAGGACTAGCACAGATACGCAGTATTTT
>TRBV27|TRBJ2-7|.
CASSFSSGNRDYEQYF
TGTGCCAGCAGTTTCTCATCCGGGAACAGAGACTACGAGCAGTACTTC
>TRBV5-1|TRBJ2-3|.
CASSQGTTAVIPDTQYF
TGCGCCAGCAGCCAGGGGACTACCGCAGTTATCCCAGATACGCAGTATTTT
>TRBV2|TRBJ1-4|TRBD1
CASSEVGQGAPTNEKLFF
TGTGCCAGCAGTGAAGTAGGACAGGGGGCCCCAACTAATGAAAAACTGTTTTTT
>TRBV19|TRBJ1-4|.
CASTSPGQGYDNEKLFF
TGTGCCAGTACCTCGCCGGGCCAGGGCTACGATAATGAAAAACTGTTTTTT
>TRBV6-5|TRBJ2-1|TRBD2
CASSSRLAGASAEQFF
TGTGCCAGCAGTTCCCGACTAGCGGGAGCGTCTGCTGAGCAGTTCTTC
>TRBV7-9|TRBJ2-3|TRBD2
CASSSGLAGFTDTQYF
TGTGCCAGCAGCTCAGGACTAGCGGGGTTTACAGATACGCAGTATTTT
>TRBV7-7|TRBJ2-5|TRBD1
CASSVTGGRETQYF
TGTGCCAGCAGCGTGACAGGGGGCAGGGAGACCCAGTACTTC
>TRBV2|TRBJ1-4|TRBD1
CASSPGTGVGEKLFF
TGTGCCAGCAGTCCCGGGACAGGGGTTGGTGAAAAACTGTTTTTT
>TRBV20-1|TRBJ2-7|.
CSASIYEQYF
TGCAGTGCCTCTATCTACGAGCAGTACTTC
>TRBV4-1|TRBJ1-2|.
CASSQDRNRAHGYTF
TGCGCCAGCAGCCAAGATCGCAACAGGGCTCATGGCTACACCTTC
>TRBV5-1|TRBJ2-3|TRBD1
CASGPSTGVTDTQYF
TGCGCCAGCGGCCCATCGACAGGGGTCACAGATACGCAGTATTTT
>TRBV18|TRBJ1-1|.
CASSSGGGDTEAFF
TGTGCCAGCTCTTCGGGGGGAGGTGACACTGAAGCTTTCTTT
>TRBV6-4|TRBJ2-1|TRBD2
CASSAGGYNEQFF
TGTGCCAGCAGTGCGGGGGGGTACAATGAGCAGTTCTTC
>TRBV6-7|TRBJ1-3|.
CASSYLGATGGNTIYF
TGTGCCAGCAGTTACCTGGGGGCCACGGGAGGAAACACCATATATTTT
>TRBV27|TRBJ2-1|.
CASSSRGLSYNEQFF
TGTGCCAGCAGTTCCAGGGGTCTCTCCTACAATGAGCAGTTCTTC
>TRBV25-1|TRBJ2-5|TRBD1
CASSESGRGETQYF
TGTGCCAGCAGTGAATCCGGCAGGGGGGAGACCCAGTACTTC
>TRBV11-1|TRBJ2-5|.
CASSLSLIQEAQYF
TGTGCCAGCAGCTTATCCCTGATCCAAGAGGCCCAGTACTTC
>TRBV4-3|TRBJ1-6|TRBD1
CASSQTQGVNSPLHF
TGCGCCAGCAGCCAAACTCAGGGGGTTAATTCACCCCTCCACTTT
>TRBV5-5|TRBJ2-7|.
CASSLEPFYEQYF
TGTGCCAGCAGCTTGGAGCCCTTCTACGAGCAGTACTTC
>TRBV9|TRBJ2-7|TRBD2
CASSVSGTSGPYEQYF
TGTGCCAGCAGCGTCTCAGGGACTAGCGGACCCTACGAGCAGTACTTC
>TRBV7-9|TRBJ1-1|TRBD1
CASSFAGTGEAFF
TGTGCCAGCAGCTTTGCCGGGACAGGTGAAGCTTTCTTT
>TRBV15|TRBJ1-5|.
CATSRVRRDPYSNQPQHF
TGTGCCACCAGCAGAGTGAGGCGGGACCCCTATAGCAATCAGCCCCAGCATTTT
>TRBV29-1|TRBJ2-7|TRBD1
CSAQGGTGKDEQYF
TGCAGCGCCCAAGGGGGGACAGGGAAGGACGAGCAGTACTTC